This TCR beta chain was documented in a study of T cell responses to AZD1222 COVID-19 vaccine. Overall study results and limits: Among AZD1222 vaccinees, only 5 to 7 were seropositive at baseline. Two AZD1222 administrations were followed by greater Spike-specific TCR breadth and depth.

Remarks on this clone: Its antigen is still unknown.

Sequencing used immunoSEQ multiplex PCR; TCRdb keeps in-frame clones, though not all of them. The data contain around 160,000 clones, about 93% of them singletons. The source of this sequence is an adult in good health. This material consisted of peripheral blood, taken on day 0 of AZD1222 vaccination.

In nucleotides, the CDR3 is TGTGCCAGCAGCCCATGGGCGGACGGCCCCTTCTATGGCTACACCTTC. Encoded protein: CASSPWADGPFYGYTF. The V gene is TRBV14, the J gene TRBJ1-2, with D unclear. The germline gives CDR1 SGHDN, CDR2 FVKESK. Trimming took off 4 bases at V and 4 bases at J, with 19 bases between the two ends. CDR3 size: 16 residues.